This TCR beta chain was observed in a study of lymphopenia after photon versus proton radiotherapy. General study findings and limits: Relative stability marked proton patients; photon patients lost diversity and naive cells. Post-nadir diversity loss with photons came from oligoclonal expansion, particularly CD8+ Temra cells. Larger post-nadir TCR diversity loss correlated inversely with survival in deceased patients.

The germline V and J ends were trimmed by 4 bases and 2 bases, with 10 bases remaining between them. Germline loops: CDR1 SGHNT, CDR2 YYREEE (reference sequence). This CDR3 is built from 14 residues. Only in-frame clones appear in the TCRdb table, and some are missing; sequencing was by immunoSEQ multiplex PCR. The repertoire holds around 64,000 clones, about nine tenths seen once, with approximately 2% in the top ten. Note on this clone: Antigen: not known.

The V call is TRBV5-4, the J call TRBJ1-3; possibly TRBD1 for D (5 bases). The source material was peripheral blood, sampled from a patient treated with photon-based radiotherapy. The receptor was derived from a woman between 40 and 50 years old with cholangiocarcinoma. This CDR3 is CASSLRGTGNTIYF. For the CDR3, the DNA is TGTGCCAGCAGCCTGAGGGGAACTGGAAACACCATATATTTT.